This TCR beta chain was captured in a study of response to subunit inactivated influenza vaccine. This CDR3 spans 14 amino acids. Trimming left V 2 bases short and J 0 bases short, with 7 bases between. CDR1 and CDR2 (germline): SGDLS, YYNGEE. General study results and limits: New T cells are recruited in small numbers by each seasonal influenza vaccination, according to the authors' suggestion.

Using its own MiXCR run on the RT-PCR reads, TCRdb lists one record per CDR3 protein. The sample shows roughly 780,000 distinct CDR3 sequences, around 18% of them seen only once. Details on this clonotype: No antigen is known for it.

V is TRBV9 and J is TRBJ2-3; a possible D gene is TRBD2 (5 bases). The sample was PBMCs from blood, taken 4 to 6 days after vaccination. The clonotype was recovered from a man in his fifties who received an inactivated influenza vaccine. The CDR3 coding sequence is TGTGCCAGCAGCGTCCGGACTAGCACAGATACGCAGTATTTT. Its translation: CASSVRTSTDTQYF.